This T cell receptor (beta chain) was captured in a study of T cells in tumors after PD-1 blockade. At the level of the study: A subset received ongoing vismodegib 150 mg daily alongside anti-PD-1 therapy.

Study-level findings and limits: Blood contained about 38% of the tumor's TCR clonotypes.

CDR1 is SGHTA, CDR2 FQGTGA, per germline. The CDR3 consists of 15 residues. The ends lost 5 bases at V and 8 bases at J; junction bases unmatched: 11. In regard to this clone: Its antigen is not known.

Assay used: immunoSEQ multiplex PCR; TCRdb lists only in-frame clones, some missing. The sample has 61,000 or so clones, around three quarters seen once. Sequencing was performed on PBMCs, taken before anti-PD-1 treatment. This rearrangement joins TRBV7-3 to TRBJ2-1, with TRBD2 matching over 8 bases. This clonotype originated in a human donor with basal cell carcinoma. Written as DNA, the CDR3 is TGTGCCAGCAGCCCTACCGGGGGGGCTAGGGATGAGCAGTTCTTC. Protein: CASSPTGGARDEQFF.